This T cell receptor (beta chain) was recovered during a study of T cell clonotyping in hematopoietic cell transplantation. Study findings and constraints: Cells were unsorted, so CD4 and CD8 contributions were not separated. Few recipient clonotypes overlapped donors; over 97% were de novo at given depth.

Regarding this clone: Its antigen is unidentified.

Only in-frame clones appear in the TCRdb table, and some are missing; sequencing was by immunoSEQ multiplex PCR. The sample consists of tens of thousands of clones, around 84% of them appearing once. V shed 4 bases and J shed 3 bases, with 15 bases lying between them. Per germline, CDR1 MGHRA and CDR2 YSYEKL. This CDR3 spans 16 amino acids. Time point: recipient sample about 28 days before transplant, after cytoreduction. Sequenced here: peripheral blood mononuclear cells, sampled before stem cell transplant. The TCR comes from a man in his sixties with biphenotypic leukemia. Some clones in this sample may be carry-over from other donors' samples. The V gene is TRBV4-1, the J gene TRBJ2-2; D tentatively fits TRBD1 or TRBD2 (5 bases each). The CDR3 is CASSPERGWDTGELFF. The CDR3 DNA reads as TGCGCCAGCAGCCCGGAACGGGGCTGGGACACCGGGGAGCTGTTTTTT.